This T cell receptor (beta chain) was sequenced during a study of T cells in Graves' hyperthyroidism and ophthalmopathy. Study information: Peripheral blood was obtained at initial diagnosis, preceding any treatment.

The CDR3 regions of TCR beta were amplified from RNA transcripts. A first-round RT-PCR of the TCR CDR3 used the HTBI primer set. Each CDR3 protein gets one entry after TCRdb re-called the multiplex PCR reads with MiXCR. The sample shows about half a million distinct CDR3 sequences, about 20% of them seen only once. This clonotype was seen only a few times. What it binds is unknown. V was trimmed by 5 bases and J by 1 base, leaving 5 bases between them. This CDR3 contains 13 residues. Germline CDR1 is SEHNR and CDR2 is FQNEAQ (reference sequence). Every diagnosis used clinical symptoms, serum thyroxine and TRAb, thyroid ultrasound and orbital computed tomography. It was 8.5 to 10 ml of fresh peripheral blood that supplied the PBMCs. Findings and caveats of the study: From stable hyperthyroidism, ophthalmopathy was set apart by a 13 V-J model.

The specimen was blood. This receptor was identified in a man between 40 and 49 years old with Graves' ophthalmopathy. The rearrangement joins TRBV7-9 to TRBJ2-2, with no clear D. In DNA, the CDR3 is TGTGCCAGCAGCCCTTGGAACACCGGGGAGCTGTTTTTT. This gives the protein CASSPWNTGELFF.